There are many counts of the clone carrying this T cell receptor (beta chain). Antigen: not known. No patient had received any treatment before thyroid surgery. The record originates from a study of metastatic and nonmetastatic thyroid tumors. Looking at the study overall: Repertoires from malignant and benign thyroid patients were compared across blood and tumor or nodule tissue. Study-level findings and limits: Malignant tumors reportedly showed significantly higher TCR beta diversity than benign nodules in both blood and tumor.

Original data processing: Differences in CDR3 between clinicopathological groups were drawn on to build a classifier intended to discriminate distant-metastatic papillary thyroid cancer patients. TCRdb reprocessed the PCR reads via MiXCR. TCRdb, not the original authors, processed these V and J calls. The sample holds approximately 69,000 clones, 12% to 15% seen once. The sample consisted of blood. The receptor's source is a male donor with papillary thyroid cancer or a benign thyroid nodule (not recorded which). Some clones in this sample may be carry-over from other donors' samples.

DNA of the CDR3: TGTGCCAGCAGCTCCGGACTAGCGGGAGAGACCCAGTACTTC. Translating it yields CASSSGLAGETQYF. The chain couples TRBV7-2 to TRBJ2-5, with 11 bases lining up with TRBD2. CDR1 and CDR2 from the germline V gene are SGHTA and FQGNSA. The CDR3 runs to 14 residues. V lost 4 bases and J lost 4; bases outside the gene matches: 2.